This TCR beta chain was observed in a study of blood T cell repertoires in COVID-19. V trimming: 5 bases; J trimming: 11 bases; junction bases outside the gene matches: 17. This CDR3 contains 16 residues. Per the germline V gene, CDR1 is ENHRY and CDR2 is SYGVKD. In the authors' workflow: Scientists estimated how many nucleated cells there were by amplifying reference gene primers. The protocol was immunoSEQ multiplex PCR, while the TCRdb copy is restricted to in-frame clones and leaves out a portion. V, J and clone size derive from that table, while D and trimming were established from the DNA sequence. The sample records under 200,000 clones, less than 90% being singletons.

The origin of this receptor is a woman in her 70s with COVID-19, enrolled during active disease. Source material: peripheral blood. This chain connects TRBV10-3 to TRBJ1-1, with TRBD1 matching 10 bases. The CDR3 loop reads CAISYILLRDRGAAFF. The CDR3 DNA reads as TGTGCCATCAGTTACATACTACTGCGGGACAGGGGAGCCGCTTTCTTT.